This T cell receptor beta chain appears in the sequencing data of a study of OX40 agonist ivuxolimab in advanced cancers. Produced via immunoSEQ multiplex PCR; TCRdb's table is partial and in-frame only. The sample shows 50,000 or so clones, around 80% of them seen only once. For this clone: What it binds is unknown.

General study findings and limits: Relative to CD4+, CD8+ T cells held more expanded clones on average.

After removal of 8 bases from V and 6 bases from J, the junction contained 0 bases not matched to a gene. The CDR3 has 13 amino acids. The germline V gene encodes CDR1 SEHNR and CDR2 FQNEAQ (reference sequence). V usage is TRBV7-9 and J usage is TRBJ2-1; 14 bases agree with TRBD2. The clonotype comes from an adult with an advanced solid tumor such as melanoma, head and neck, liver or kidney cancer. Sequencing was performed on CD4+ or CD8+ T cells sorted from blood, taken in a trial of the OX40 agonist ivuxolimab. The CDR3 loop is CASGTSGGNEQFF. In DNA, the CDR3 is TGTGCCAGCGGGACTAGCGGGGGCAATGAGCAGTTCTTC. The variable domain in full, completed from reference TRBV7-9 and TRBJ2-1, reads DTGVSQNPRHKITKRGQNVTFRCDPISEHNRLYWYRQTLGQGPEFLTYFQNEAQLEKSRLLSDRFSAERPKGSFSTLEIQRTEQGDSAMYLCASGTSGGNEQFFGPGTRLTVL.